This TCR beta chain originates from a study of T cell responses to AZD1222 COVID-19 vaccine. Notes on the study in general: Only five or six AZD1222 recipients tested seropositive at baseline. Repertoires were obtained solely post-peak T cell response. Spike-specific TCR breadth and depth rose after two AZD1222 doses.

As regards this clone: The antigen remains unidentified. The junction departs from germline at one end; a sequencing error may be responsible.

The germline CDR1 and CDR2 sequences are LGHDT and YNNKEL (reference sequence). This CDR3 spans 17 amino acids. Clones were read by immunoSEQ multiplex PCR, and TCRdb kept only the in-frame ones, dropping some. Of about 150,000 clones listed, roughly 87% were seen once; the top ten hold roughly 6.2%. Investigators merged groups given second doses at roughly 4 or roughly 12 weeks. The sequencing used peripheral blood, collected 28 days after the second AZD1222 dose. This clonotype originated in an adult who received the AZD1222 COVID-19 vaccine. The chain couples TRBV3-1 (or the pseudogene TRBV3-2) to TRBJ2-2, with D maybe TRBD1 (6 bases). The CDR3 coding sequence is TGTGCCAGCAGCCAGGGGACAAGGGGCGGTAACAGCGGGGAGCTGTTTTTT. Protein product: CASSQGTRGGNSGELFF.